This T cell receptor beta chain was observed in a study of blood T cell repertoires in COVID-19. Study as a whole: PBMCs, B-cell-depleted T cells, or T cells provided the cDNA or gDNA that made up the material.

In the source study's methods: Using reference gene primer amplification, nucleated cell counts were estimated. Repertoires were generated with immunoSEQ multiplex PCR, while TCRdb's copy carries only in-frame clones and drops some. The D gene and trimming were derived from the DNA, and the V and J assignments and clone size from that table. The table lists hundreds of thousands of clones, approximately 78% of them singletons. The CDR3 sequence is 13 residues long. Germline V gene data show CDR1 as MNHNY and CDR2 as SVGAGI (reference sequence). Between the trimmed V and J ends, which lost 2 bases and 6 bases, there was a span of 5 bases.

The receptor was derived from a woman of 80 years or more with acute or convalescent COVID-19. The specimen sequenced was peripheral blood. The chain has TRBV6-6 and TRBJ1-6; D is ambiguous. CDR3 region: CASSYEGNSPLHF. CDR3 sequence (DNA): TGTGCCAGCAGTTACGAGGGTAATTCACCCCTCCACTTT.